Presented here are 16 T cell receptor beta chains from one specimen sequenced in a study of identical twins. MiXCR, applied by TCRdb to the 5' RACE reads, yields one record per CDR3 protein. In the table there are roughly 720,000 distinct CDR3 sequences, roughly 20% of which are singletons. These data were also filed under a second study, of T cells expressing NK-cell markers.

Material: PBMCs. The receptors come from a young woman in good health.

This clonotype showed up just a few times. The V gene is TRBV7-7, the J gene TRBJ2-2; 8 nucleotides match TRBD2. The CDR3 consists of 17 residues. Germline V gene data show CDR1 as SSHAT and CDR2 as FNYEAQ (reference sequence). Trimming removed 1 base from V and 4 bases from J; junction bases left unmatched: 8. Here the CDR3 DNA reads TGTGCCAGCAGCTTAGAACTAGCGGTTAGGGGCACCGGGGAGCTGTTTTTT. Its translation is CASSLELAVRGTGELFF.

The CDR3 loop is CSVGAGGGSSYNEQFF. The CDR3 nucleotides read TGCAGCGTTGGGGCCGGGGGAGGGAGCTCCTACAATGAGCAGTTCTTC. The chain combines TRBV29-1 with TRBJ2-1, with 7 bases aligning to TRBD2. This CDR3 is built from 16 residues. CDR1 SQVTM and CDR2 ANQGSEA come from the germline V gene. J was trimmed by 0 bases and V by 4 bases; bases with no gene match: 9.

This clonotype was recorded a few times. The chain employs TRBV10-3 and TRBJ1-5; no firm D call. The CDR3 has 13 amino acids. Germline V gene sequence: CDR1 ENHRY, CDR2 SYGVKD. V was cut by 6 bases and J by 0 bases, with 6 bases left in between. The CDR3 reads CAIRQTSNQPQHF. CDR3 DNA: TGTGCCATCAGACAGACTAGCAATCAGCCCCAGCATTTT.

Remarks on this clonotype: Compared with germline, one end of the junction differs, possibly owing to a read error. The V and J genes are TRBV27 and TRBJ2-1; 9 bases fit TRBD1. The CDR3 is made up of 15 amino acids. Germline CDR1 is MNHEY and CDR2 is SMNVEV (reference sequence). The CDR3, as DNA: TGTGCCAGCAGTTCCCGAACAGGGGGCTACTATGAGCAGTTCTTC. Its protein product is CASSSRTGGYYEQFF.

The chain combines TRBV6-1 with TRBJ2-2; 12 positions match TRBD1. The CDR3 extends over 16 amino acids. Germline V lookup: CDR1 MNHNS, CDR2 SASEGT. V lost 7 bases to trimming and J lost 5 bases; unmatched junction nucleotides: 8. The CDR3 region is CASKGQGAVRTGELFF. The CDR3 DNA follows: TGTGCCAGCAAGGGACAGGGGGCGGTTAGGACCGGGGAGCTGTTTTTT.

This clonotype was seen many times. This chain joins TRBV7-2 and TRBJ2-1, with TRBD2 matching over 9 bases. With V trimmed by 3 bases and J by 9 bases, 12 bases remained unmatched. CDR3 size: 16 residues. CDR1 is SGHTA and CDR2 is FQGNSA in the germline V gene. The CDR3 here is CASSFTRTSAGGEQFF. The DNA for the CDR3 is TGTGCCAGCAGCTTTACCCGGACTAGCGCGGGTGGTGAGCAGTTCTTC.

This chain connects TRBV12-3 or TRBV12-4 to TRBJ1-1, with 8 bases lining up with TRBD1. V gave up 5 bases and J gave up 4 bases; unmatched junction bases: 6. There are 14 residues in the CDR3. The CDR3 DNA is TGTGCCAGCAGTCGGGACAGGCTAGCCACTGAAGCTTTCTTT. Amino acids: CASSRDRLATEAFF.

V gene TRBV5-6 combines with J gene TRBJ2-7, with a possible D match to TRBD1 (5 bases). Trimming stripped 4 bases from V and 1 base from J, with 18 bases between. CDR3 size: 16 residues. CDR1 SGHDT and CDR2 YYEEEE come from the germline V gene. The CDR3 sequence: CASSRGWGNPSYEQYF. The CDR3 nucleotides read TGTGCCAGCAGCAGGGGTTGGGGAAACCCATCCTACGAGCAGTACTTC.

The rearrangement uses TRBV12-3 or TRBV12-4 and TRBJ2-3; tentatively, D is TRBD1 or TRBD2 (5 bases each). Trimming took off 6 bases at V and 0 bases at J, with 7 bases between the two ends. The CDR3 has 13 amino acids. CDR3 DNA: TGTGCCAGCAGGGGGGATAGCACAGATACGCAGTATTTT. Translating gives CASRGDSTDTQYF.

A few counts support this clonotype. V usage is TRBV20-1 and J usage is TRBJ2-1; the match to TRBD2 covers 11 bases. The V gene's germline CDR1 is DFQATT and CDR2 SNEGSKA (reference sequence). The CDR3 has 13 residues. V was pared by 2 bases and J by 8 bases, with 2 bases of the junction left unmatched. CDR3 in amino acids: CSARTSGRYEQFF. DNA for the CDR3: TGCAGTGCTAGAACTAGCGGGAGATATGAGCAGTTCTTC.

The chain carries TRBV19 and TRBJ2-5; D is ambiguous. The V gene's germline CDR1 is LNHDA and CDR2 SQIVND (reference sequence). V shed 3 bases and J shed 4 bases, with 12 bases lying between them. The length of the CDR3 is 14 residues. Here the CDR3 reads CASSISGSRETQYF. The DNA for the CDR3 is TGTGCCAGTAGTATCTCGGGCTCTAGAGAGACCCAGTACTTC.

The CDR3 DNA reads TGTGCCAGCTCACCCGTGGCGGATTATAATTCACCCCTCCACTTT. As protein: CASSPVADYNSPLHF. The V gene is TRBV18, the J gene TRBJ1-6; D gene uncertain. V was shortened by 3 bases and J by 4 bases, with 10 bases between the two germline ends. CDR3 length equals 15 residues. Germline lookup yields CDR1 KGHSH and CDR2 LQKENI.

The V and J genes are TRBV6-1 and TRBJ2-7, with a weak D call TRBD2 (6 bases). Per germline, CDR1 MNHNS and CDR2 SASEGT. Trimming left V 2 bases short and J 0 bases short, with 14 bases between. This CDR3 has 16 amino acids. CDR3 protein: CASSEFSGGFSYEQYF. As DNA, the CDR3 is TGTGCCAGCAGTGAATTCTCCGGAGGGTTCTCCTACGAGCAGTACTTC.

The gene calls are TRBV7-8 and TRBJ2-3; D is unclear. The V end lost 4 bases, the J end lost 5 bases, and 10 bases lay between the germline ends. The CDR3 runs to 13 residues. Germline V CDR1 and CDR2: SGHVS, FQNEAQ. CDR3 amino acids: CASSSRLVDTQYF. CDR3 DNA: TGTGCCAGCAGCTCGAGACTTGTAGATACGCAGTATTTT.

The sample holds a few counts of this clonotype. The V and J genes are TRBV9 and TRBJ2-1; no reliable D call. Germline lookup yields CDR1 SGDLS and CDR2 YYNGEE. CDR3 length equals 14 residues. Trimming took 0 bases from V and 5 from J, leaving 9 bases between them. The CDR3 spells CASSVEAANNEQFF. For the CDR3, the DNA is TGTGCCAGCAGCGTAGAGGCAGCCAACAATGAGCAGTTCTTC.

This clonotype was detected once. The J gene is TRBJ2-6, the V gene TRBV30; D is uncertain. The CDR3 has 14 amino acids. The germline V gene encodes CDR1 GTSNPN and CDR2 SVGIG (reference sequence). Between the trimmed V and J ends, which lost 7 bases and 0 bases, there was a span of 10 bases. Written as DNA, the CDR3 is TGTGCCTTACATAGGCGCTCTGGGGCCAACGTCCTGACTTTC. It specifies CALHRRSGANVLTF. Full variable domain (missing parts from reference TRBV30 and TRBJ2-6): SQTIHQWPATLVQPVGSPLSLECTVEGTSNPNLYWYRQAAGRGLQLLFYSVGIGQISSEVPQNLSASRPQDRQFILSSKKLLLSDSGFYLCALHRRSGANVLTFGAGSRLTVL.